The present T cell receptor beta chain was sequenced within a study of STAT5B mutations in CD4+ large granular lymphocyte leukemia. Profiling relied on immunoSEQ multiplex PCR, and the TCRdb table lists in-frame clones only, not all of them. Of 25,000 to 35,000 clones listed, approximately 80% were seen once; the top ten hold over 2.5%. CDR3 length: 16 residues. V gave up 2 bases and J gave up 6 bases, with 17 bases separating them. Germline CDR1 is KGHSH and CDR2 is LQKENI. In regard to this clone: Its antigen is unidentified.

Whole-study results and caveats: Patient CD4-sorted repertoires stayed more clonal than healthy ones after leukemic-clone removal.

This receptor was identified in a human donor in good health. The source material was CD4+ T cells from blood buffy coats. This chain joins TRBV18 and TRBJ2-1; D remains ambiguous. CDR3 in amino acids: CASSPSEVRAGNEQFF. The CDR3 DNA reads TGTGCCAGCTCACCATCTGAAGTTAGGGCTGGCAATGAGCAGTTCTTC.